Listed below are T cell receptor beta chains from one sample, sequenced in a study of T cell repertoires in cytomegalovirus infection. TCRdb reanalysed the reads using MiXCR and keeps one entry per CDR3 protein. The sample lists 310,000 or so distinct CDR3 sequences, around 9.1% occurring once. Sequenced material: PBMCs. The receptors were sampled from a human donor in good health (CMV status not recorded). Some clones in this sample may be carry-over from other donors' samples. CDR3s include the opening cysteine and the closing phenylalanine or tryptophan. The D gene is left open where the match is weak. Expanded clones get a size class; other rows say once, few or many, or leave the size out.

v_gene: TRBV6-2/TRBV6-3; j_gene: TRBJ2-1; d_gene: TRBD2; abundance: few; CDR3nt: TGTGCCAGCAGTTACTCAAAAATAGCGGGGGTTTACAATGAGCAGTTCTTC; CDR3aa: CASSYSKIAGVYNEQFF
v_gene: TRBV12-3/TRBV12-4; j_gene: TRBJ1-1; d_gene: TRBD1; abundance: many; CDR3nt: TGTGCCAGCAGCTCTTCCGCGGGACAGGGGAGAGCTTTCTTT; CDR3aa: CASSSSAGQGRAFF
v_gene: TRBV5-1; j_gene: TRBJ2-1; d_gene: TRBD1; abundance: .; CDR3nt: TGCGCCAGCAGCTCGGGGACAGGGGAAAGGTTGAATGAGCAGTTCTTC; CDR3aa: CASSSGTGERLNEQFF
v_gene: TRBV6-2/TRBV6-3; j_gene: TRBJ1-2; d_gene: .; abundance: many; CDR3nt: TGTGCCAGCAGCCCCCCGACAGCTCCCTATGGCTACACCTTC; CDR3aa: CASSPPTAPYGYTF
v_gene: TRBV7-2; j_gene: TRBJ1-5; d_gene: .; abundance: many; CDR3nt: TGTGCCAGCAGCTTTACAGGAACGGGGCAGCCCCAGCATTTT; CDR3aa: CASSFTGTGQPQHF
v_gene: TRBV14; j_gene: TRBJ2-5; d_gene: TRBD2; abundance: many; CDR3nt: TGTGCCAGCAGCCAAGGGACTAGCAACCAAGAGACCCAGTACTTC; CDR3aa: CASSQGTSNQETQYF
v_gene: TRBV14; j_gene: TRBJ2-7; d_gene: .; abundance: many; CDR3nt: TGTGCCAGCAGCCAAGAGGGGCGATTGGTACGAATGGAGCAGTACTTC; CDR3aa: CASSQEGRLVRMEQYF
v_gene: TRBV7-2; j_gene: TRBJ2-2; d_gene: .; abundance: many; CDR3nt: TGTGCCAGCAGCCACCGTGGGGCAACGGGCACCGGGGAGCTGTTTTTT; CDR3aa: CASSHRGATGTGELFF
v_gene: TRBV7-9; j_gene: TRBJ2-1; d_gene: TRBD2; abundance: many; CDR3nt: TGTGCCAGCAGCTTACCCGGGACTACATACAATGAGCAGTTCTTC; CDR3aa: CASSLPGTTYNEQFF
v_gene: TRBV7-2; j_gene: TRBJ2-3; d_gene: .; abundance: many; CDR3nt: TGTGCCAGCAGTCGGGGGACCGCCCGGGCAGATACGCAGTATTTT; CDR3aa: CASSRGTARADTQYF
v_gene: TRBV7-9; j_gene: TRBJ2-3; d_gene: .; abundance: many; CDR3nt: TGTGCCAGCGGACCCCTTTGGGAAGATACGCAGTATTTT; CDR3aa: CASGPLWEDTQYF
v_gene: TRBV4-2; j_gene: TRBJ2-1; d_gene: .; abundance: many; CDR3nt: TGTGCCAGCAGCCAAGATCAGGGTGGCTCCTACAATGAGCAGTTCTTC; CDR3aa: CASSQDQGGSYNEQFF
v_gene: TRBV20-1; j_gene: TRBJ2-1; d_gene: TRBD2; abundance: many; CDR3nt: TGCAGTGCTAGCGGTTCTAGCGGGGCTAATGAGCAGTTCTTC; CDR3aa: CSASGSSGANEQFF
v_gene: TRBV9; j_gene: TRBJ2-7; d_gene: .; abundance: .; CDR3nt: TGTGCCAGCAGCGTAGACGGACCCACCTACGAGCAGTACTTC; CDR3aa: CASSVDGPTYEQYF
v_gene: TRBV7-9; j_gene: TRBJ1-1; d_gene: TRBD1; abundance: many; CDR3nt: TGTGCCAGCAGCTTTGGGGACAGGGGGAACACTGAAGCTTTCTTT; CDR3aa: CASSFGDRGNTEAFF
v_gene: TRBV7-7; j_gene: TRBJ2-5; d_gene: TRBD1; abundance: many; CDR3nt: TGTGCTAGCAGCCAAGACAGGGTTGAGACCCAGTACTTC; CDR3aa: CASSQDRVETQYF
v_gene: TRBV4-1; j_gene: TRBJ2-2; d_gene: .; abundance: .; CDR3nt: TGCGCCAGCAGCCCTCCCCGCACCGGGGAGCTGTTTTTT; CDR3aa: CASSPPRTGELFF
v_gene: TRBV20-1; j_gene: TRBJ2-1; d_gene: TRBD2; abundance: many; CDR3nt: TGCAGTGCTATGCCACTAGCGGGGGATCTCCATGAGCAGTTCTTC; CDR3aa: CSAMPLAGDLHEQFF
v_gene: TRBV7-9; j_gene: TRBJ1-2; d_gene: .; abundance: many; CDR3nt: TGTGCCAGCAGCCTAAGCCACGGAGGGTCCTATGGCTACACCTTC; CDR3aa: CASSLSHGGSYGYTF
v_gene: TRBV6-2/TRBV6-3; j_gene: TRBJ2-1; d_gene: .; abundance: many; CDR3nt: TGTGCCAGCAAAGGACAGCTTCGCAATGAGCAGTTCTTC; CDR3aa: CASKGQLRNEQFF
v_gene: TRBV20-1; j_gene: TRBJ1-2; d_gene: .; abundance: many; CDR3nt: TGCAGTGCTAGAGTGGGGCAGGGCTATGGCTACACCTTC; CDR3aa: CSARVGQGYGYTF
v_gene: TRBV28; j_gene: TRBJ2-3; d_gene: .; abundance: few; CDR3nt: TGTGCCAGCAGTGTTGGGAATACGCAGTATTTT; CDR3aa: CASSVGNTQYF
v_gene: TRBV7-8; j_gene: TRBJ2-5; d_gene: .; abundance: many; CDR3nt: TGTGCCAGCAGCTTTACGGAAACCCAAGAGACCCAGTACTTC; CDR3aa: CASSFTETQETQYF
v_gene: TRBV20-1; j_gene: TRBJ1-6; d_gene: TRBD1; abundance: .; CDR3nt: TGCAGTGCTAGAGGGGTTCCGACAGGGCGGTCACCCCTCCACTTT; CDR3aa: CSARGVPTGRSPLHF
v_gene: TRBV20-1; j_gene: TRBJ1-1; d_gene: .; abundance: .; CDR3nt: TGCAGTGCAGGTTATGGGGGAATGAGGACTGAAGCTTTCTTT; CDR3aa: CSAGYGGMRTEAFF
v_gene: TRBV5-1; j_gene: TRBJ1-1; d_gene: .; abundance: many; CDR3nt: TGCGCCAGCAGCACGAACACTGAAGCTTTCTTT; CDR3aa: CASSTNTEAFF
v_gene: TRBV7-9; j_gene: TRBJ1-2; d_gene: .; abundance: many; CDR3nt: TGTGCCAGCAGCTTATCCTCAGGGCACTATGGCTACACCTTC; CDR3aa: CASSLSSGHYGYTF
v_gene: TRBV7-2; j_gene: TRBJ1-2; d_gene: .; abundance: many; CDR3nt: TGTGCCAGCAGCCCGGACCGCATTGGTGGCTACACCTTC; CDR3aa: CASSPDRIGGYTF
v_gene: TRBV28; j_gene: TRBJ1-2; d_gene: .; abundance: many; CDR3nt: TGTGCCAGCAACTTAGGCTATGGCTACACCTTC; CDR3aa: CASNLGYGYTF
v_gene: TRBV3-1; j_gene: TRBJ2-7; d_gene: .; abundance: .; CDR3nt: TGTGCCAGCAGCCAGATGGGCTACGAGCAGTACTTC; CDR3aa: CASSQMGYEQYF
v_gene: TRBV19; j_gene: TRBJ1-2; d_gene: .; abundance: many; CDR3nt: TGTGCCAGTAGTCCTCGGACGGCAACTCACGGCTACACCTTC; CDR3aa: CASSPRTATHGYTF
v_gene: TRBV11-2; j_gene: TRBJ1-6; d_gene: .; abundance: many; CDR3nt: TGTGCCAGCAGCTCAAGCTCCAGGGTTAATTCACCCCTCCACTTT; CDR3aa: CASSSSSRVNSPLHF
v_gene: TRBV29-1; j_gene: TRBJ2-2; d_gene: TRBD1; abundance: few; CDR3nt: TGCAGCGTTGTCCGACAGGGAAACACCGGGGAGCTGTTTTTT; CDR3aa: CSVVRQGNTGELFF
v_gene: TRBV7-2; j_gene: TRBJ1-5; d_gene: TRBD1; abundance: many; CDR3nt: TGTGCCAGCAGCCCACACAGGGGAGGAAATCAGCCCCAGCATTTT; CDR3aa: CASSPHRGGNQPQHF
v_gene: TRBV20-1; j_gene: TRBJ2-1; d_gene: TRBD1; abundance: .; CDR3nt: TGCAGTGCCCCTCCCGACAGGGGCAATGAGCAGTTCTTC; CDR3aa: CSAPPDRGNEQFF
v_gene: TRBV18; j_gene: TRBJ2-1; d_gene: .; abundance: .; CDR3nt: TGTGCCAGCTCCCCTTCTACGGTTGAGCAGTTCTTC; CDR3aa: CASSPSTVEQFF
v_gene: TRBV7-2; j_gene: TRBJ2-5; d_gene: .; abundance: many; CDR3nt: TGTGCCAGCAGCTTAGGGACCCTGGGGACCCAGTACTTC; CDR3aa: CASSLGTLGTQYF
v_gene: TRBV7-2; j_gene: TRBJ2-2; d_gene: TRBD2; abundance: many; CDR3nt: TGTGCCAGCAGCTTAGTGGGAGGGAGGAACACCGGGGAGCTGTTTTTT; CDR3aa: CASSLVGGRNTGELFF
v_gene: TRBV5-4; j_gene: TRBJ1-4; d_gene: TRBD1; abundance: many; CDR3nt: TGTGCCAGCAGCTTGTTGGAGGACAGGTCTCGCGCAAGGGAAAAACTGTTTTTT; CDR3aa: CASSLLEDRSRAREKLFF
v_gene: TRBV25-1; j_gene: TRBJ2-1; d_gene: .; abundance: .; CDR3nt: TGTGCCAGCAGTGCACCATTGGGACAATTCAATGAGCAGTTCTTC; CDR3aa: CASSAPLGQFNEQFF
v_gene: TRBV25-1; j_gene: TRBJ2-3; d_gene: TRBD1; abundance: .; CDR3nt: TGTGCCAGCAGTGGGGACAGATACACAGATACGCAGTATTTT; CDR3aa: CASSGDRYTDTQYF
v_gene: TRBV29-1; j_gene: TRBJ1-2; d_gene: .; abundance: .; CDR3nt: TGCAGCGTTTCGAGACTCGTCGACGGCTACACCTTC; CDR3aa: CSVSRLVDGYTF
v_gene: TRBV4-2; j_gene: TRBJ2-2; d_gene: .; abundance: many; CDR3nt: TGTGCCAGCAGCCACAGGGAAGCCGGGGAGCTGTTTTTT; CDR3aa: CASSHREAGELFF
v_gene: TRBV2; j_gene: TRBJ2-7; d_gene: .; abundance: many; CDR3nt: TGTGCCAGCTGCCGGGACAAAGGGGCCTACGAGCAGTACTTC; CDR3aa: CASCRDKGAYEQYF
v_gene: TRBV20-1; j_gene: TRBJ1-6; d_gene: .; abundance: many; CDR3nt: TGCAGTGCTAGATGGAGGCGGGACGGTTCACCCCTCCACTTT; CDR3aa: CSARWRRDGSPLHF
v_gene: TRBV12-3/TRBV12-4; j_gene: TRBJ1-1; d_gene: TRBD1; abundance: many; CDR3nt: TGTGCCAGCAGTCCCCGACAGGGGTTGAACACTGAAGCTTTCTTT; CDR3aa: CASSPRQGLNTEAFF
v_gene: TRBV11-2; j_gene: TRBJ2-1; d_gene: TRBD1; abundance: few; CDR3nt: TGTGCCACCGGAACAGGGGACGGCTCCTACAATGAGCAGTTCTTC; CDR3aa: CATGTGDGSYNEQFF
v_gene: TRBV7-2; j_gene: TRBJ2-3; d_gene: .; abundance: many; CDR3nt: TGTGCCAGCAGCTCCGCCGGTTACACAGATACGCAGTATTTT; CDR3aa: CASSSAGYTDTQYF
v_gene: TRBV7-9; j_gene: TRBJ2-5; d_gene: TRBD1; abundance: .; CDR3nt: TGTGCCAGCAGCCCCCGGGACAGGGTGGGGGAGACCCAGTACTTC; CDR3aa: CASSPRDRVGETQYF
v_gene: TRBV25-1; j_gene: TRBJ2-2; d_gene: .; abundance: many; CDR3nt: TGTGCCAGCGAGGGCCCCAGGGGAATAGGCACCGGGGAGCTGTTTTTT; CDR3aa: CASEGPRGIGTGELFF
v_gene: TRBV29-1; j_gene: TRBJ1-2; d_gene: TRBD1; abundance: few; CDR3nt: TGCAGCGTTGAATCGGGACAGGGAAACGGCTACACCTTC; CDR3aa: CSVESGQGNGYTF
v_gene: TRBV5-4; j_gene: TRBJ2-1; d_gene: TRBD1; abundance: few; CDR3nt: TGTGCCAGCAGCGAGATACAGGGGAATGAGCAGTTCTTC; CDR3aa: CASSEIQGNEQFF
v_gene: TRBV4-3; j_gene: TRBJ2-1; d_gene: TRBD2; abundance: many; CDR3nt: TGCGCCAGCAGCCAAGAAAGCGGGGGGGCCTACAATGAGCAGTTCTTC; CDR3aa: CASSQESGGAYNEQFF
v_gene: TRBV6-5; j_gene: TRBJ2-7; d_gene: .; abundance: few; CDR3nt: TGTGCCAGCAGTTTTCGCTCCTCCGGGGAGCAGTACTTC; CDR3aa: CASSFRSSGEQYF
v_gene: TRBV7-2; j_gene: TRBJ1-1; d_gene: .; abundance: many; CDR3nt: TGTGCCAGCAGCTTAAGGGACATACGAAACACTGAAGCTTTCTTT; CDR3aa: CASSLRDIRNTEAFF
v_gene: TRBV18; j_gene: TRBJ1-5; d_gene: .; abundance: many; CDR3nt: TGTGCCAGCTCACCCGGGGGGGGGCCGCAGGGCCAGCCCCAGCATTTT; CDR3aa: CASSPGGGPQGQPQHF
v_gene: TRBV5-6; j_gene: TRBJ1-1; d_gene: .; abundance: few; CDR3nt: TGTGCCAGCAGCTTGGCCCTTGAAGCTTTCTTT; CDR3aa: CASSLALEAFF
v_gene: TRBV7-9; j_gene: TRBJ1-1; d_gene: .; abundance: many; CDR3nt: TGTGCCAGCAAGACCGACACCCTGAACACTGAAGCTTTCTTT; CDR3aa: CASKTDTLNTEAFF
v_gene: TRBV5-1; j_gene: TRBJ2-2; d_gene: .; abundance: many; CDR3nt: TGCGCCAGCAGCGATAGGATCACCGGGGAGCTGTTTTTT; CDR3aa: CASSDRITGELFF